This T cell receptor (beta chain) was obtained from a study of technical replicates of blood from a handful of donors. V shed 1 base, J shed 6 bases, and the junction held 4 bases outside the gene matches. The CDR3 spans 15 residues. Germline CDR1 reads SGHTA; CDR2 reads FQGNSA. TCRdb's copy holds only in-frame clones and misses some; the assay was immunoSEQ multiplex PCR. The table has nearly 80,000 clones, 93% seen once; the top ten hold about 0.41%. This clonotype originated in a human donor in good health. Sequencing was carried out using T cells isolated from PBMCs. The chain is built from TRBV7-2 and TRBJ1-5, with 9 bases aligning to TRBD1. CDR3 sequence reads: CASSLDRGRSQPQHF. The DNA of the CDR3 is TGTGCCAGCAGCTTAGACAGGGGGCGGAGTCAGCCCCAGCATTTT.